Below, 2 T cell receptor beta chains from the same sample are listed, as sequenced in a study of T cell changes during pregnancy in multiple sclerosis. Measured with immunoSEQ multiplex PCR; TCRdb has only the in-frame clones, and not every one. The table has 25,000 to 35,000 clones, around 89% seen once. The starting material was CD8+ T cells from peripheral blood mononuclear cells, obtained in the second trimester of pregnancy. These receptors were taken from a female donor with multiple sclerosis, enrolled in a pregnancy study.

The chain couples TRBV7-8 to TRBJ2-7; 16 positions match TRBD2. J lost 2 bases, V lost 4 bases, and 8 bases had no gene match. The CDR3 covers 18 residues. CDR1 is SGHVS, CDR2 FQNEAQ, per germline. Written as DNA, the CDR3 is TGTGCCAGCAGCTCCAAAACCGGGACTAGCGGGGGGGCCTACGAGCAGTACTTC. This translates into CASSSKTGTSGGAYEQYF. The full variable domain, in which reference TRBV7-8 and TRBJ2-7 provide the parts outside the CDR3, is GAGVSQSPRYKVAKRGQDVALRCDPISGHVSLFWYQQALGQGPEFLTYFQNEAQLDKSGLPSDRFFAERPEGSVSTLKIQRTQQEDSAVYLCASSSKTGTSGGAYEQYFGPGTRLTVT.

This clone was picked up one time. The chain employs TRBV13 and TRBJ2-1; 9 bases agree with TRBD2. CDR1 is PRHDT and CDR2 is FYEKMQ in the germline V gene (reference sequence). After removal of 2 bases from V and 3 bases from J, the junction contained 8 bases not matched to a gene. This CDR3 region has 17 residues. CDR3 sequence (DNA): TGTGCCAGCAGCTTATTTAGCGGGGGCACCAACTACAATGAGCAGTTCTTC. Amino acids: CASSLFSGGTNYNEQFF.